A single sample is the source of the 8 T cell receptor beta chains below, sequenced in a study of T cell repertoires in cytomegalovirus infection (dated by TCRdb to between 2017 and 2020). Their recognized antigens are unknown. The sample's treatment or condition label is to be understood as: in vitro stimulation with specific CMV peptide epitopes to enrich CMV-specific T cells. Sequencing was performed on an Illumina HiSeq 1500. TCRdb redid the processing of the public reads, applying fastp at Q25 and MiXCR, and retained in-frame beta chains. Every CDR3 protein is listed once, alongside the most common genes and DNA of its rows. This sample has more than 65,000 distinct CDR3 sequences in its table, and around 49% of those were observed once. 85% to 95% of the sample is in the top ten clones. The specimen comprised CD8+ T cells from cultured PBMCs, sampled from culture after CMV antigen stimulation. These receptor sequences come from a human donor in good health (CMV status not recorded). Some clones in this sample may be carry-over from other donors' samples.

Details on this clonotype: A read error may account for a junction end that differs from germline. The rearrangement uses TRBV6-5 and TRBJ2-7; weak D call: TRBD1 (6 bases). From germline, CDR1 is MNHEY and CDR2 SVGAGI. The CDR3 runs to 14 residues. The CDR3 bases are TGTGCCAGCAGTTACGCTTCCGGGACACCCGAGGAGTACTTC. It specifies CASSYASGTPEEYF.

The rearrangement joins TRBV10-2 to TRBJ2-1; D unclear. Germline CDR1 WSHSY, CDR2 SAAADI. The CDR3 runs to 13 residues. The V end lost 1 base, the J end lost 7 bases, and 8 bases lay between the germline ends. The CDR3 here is CASSELALNEQFF. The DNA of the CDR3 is TGCGCCAGCAGTGAGTTGGCTTTGAATGAGCAGTTCTTC.

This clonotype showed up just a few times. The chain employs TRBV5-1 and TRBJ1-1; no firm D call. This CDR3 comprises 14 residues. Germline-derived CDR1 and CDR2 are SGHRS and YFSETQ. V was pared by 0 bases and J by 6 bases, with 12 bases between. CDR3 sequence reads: CASSLVLNQAEAFF. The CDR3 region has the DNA TGCGCCAGCAGCTTGGTCTTGAACCAAGCTGAAGCTTTCTTT.

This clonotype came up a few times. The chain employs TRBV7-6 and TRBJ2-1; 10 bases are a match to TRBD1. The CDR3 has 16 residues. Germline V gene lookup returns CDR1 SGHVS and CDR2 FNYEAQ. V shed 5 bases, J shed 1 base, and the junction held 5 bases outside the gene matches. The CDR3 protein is CASSIWTGGSYNEQFF. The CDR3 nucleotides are TGTGCCAGCAGCATATGGACAGGGGGTTCCTACAATGAGCAGTTCTTC.

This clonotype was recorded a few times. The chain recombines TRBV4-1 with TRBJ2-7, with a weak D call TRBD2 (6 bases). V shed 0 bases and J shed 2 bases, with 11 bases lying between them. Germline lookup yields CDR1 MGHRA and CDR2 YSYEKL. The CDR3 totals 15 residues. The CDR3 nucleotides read TGCGCCAGCAGCCAAGACCTGCGGGGAACCTACGAGCAGTACTTC. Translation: CASSQDLRGTYEQYF.

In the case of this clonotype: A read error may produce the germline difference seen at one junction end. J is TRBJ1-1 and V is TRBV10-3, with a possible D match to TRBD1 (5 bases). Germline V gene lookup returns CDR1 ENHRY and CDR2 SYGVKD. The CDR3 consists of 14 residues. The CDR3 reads CALTTDNPYTEACF. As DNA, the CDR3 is TGTGCCCTCACCACGGACAACCCGTACACTGAGGCGTGCTTT.

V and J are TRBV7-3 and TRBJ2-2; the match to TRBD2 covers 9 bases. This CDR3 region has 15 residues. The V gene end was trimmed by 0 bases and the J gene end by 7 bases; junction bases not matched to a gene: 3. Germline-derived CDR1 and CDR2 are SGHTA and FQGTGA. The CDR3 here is CASSLTSGSDGELFF. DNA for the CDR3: TGTGCCAGCAGCTTAACTAGCGGGAGCGACGGGGAGCTGTTTTTT.

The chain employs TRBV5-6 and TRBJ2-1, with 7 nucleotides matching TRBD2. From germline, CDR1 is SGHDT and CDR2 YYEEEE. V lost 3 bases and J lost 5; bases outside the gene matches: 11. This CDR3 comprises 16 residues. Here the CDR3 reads CASSSVSGWINNEQFF. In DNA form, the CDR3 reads TGTGCCAGCAGCTCGGTTAGCGGGTGGATAAACAATGAGCAGTTCTTC.